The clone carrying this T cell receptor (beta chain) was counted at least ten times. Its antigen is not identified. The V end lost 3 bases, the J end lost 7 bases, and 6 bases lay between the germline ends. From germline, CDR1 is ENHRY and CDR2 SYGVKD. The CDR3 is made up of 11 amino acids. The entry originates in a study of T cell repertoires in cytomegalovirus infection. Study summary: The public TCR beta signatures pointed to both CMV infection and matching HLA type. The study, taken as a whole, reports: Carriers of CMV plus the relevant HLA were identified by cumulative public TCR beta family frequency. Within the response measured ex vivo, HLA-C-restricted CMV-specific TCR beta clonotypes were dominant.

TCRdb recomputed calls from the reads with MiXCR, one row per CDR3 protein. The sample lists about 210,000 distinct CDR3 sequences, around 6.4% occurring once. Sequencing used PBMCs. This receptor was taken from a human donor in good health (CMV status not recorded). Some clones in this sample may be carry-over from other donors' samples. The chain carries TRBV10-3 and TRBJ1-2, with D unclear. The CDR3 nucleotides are TGTGCCATCAGTGAAGAGGGTGGCTACACCTTC. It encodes CAISEEGGYTF.